These 21 T cell receptor beta chains were sequenced from one sample in a study of T cells in tumors after PD-1 blockade. Sequencing was performed with immunoSEQ multiplex PCR; in TCRdb, only in-frame clones are kept and a portion is missing. The data contain 45,000 to 60,000 clones, more than 75% of them singletons. The input for sequencing was PBMCs, taken before anti-PD-1 treatment. The origin of the receptors is a human donor with basal cell carcinoma.

V usage is TRBV15 and J usage is TRBJ2-5; the match to TRBD2 covers 9 bases. V shed 3 bases, J shed 0 bases, and the junction held 2 bases outside the gene matches. The CDR3 consists of 15 residues. The V gene's germline CDR1 is LNHNV and CDR2 YYDKDF (reference sequence). Written as DNA, the CDR3 is TGTGCCACCAGCAGTCAGCGGGGGGACCAAGAGACCCAGTACTTC. Residues: CATSSQRGDQETQYF.

The count of this clone is one. The same CDR3 can be traced to other DNA sequences in this sample. This sequence joins TRBV18 and TRBJ2-5; D is unclear. CDR3 length: 15 amino acids. V was trimmed by 1 base and J by 4 bases, leaving 13 bases between them. Germline V CDR1 and CDR2: KGHSH, LQKENI. The CDR3 loop reads CASSPQRAPGETQYF. CDR3 sequence (DNA): TGTGCCAGCTCACCACAACGGGCCCCCGGAGAGACCCAGTACTTC.

The V and J genes are TRBV5-6 and TRBJ1-2; 8 bases are a match to TRBD1. The CDR3 loop spans 14 amino acids. The trim removed 4 bases at V and 3 bases at J, leaving 5 bases unmatched. CDR1 and CDR2 from the germline V gene are SGHDT and YYEEEE. The CDR3 nucleotides read TGTGCCAGCAGCGGGATACAGGGGGACTATGGCTACACCTTC. It encodes CASSGIQGDYGYTF.

CDR3 nucleotide sequence: TGTGCCAGCAGCCACAGGGGTGTCCCTGAGACCCAGTACTTC. Encoded protein: CASSHRGVPETQYF. The chain recombines TRBV5-6 with TRBJ2-5; 7 bases match TRBD1. CDR1 is SGHDT, CDR2 YYEEEE, per germline. The CDR3 consists of 14 residues. The junction had 8 bases not matched to a gene; V was cut back by 4 bases and J by 5 bases.

This chain links TRBV30 with TRBJ1-2, with 7 bases that match TRBD1. Trimming cost V 6 bases and J 3 bases; bases outside gene matches: 10. The CDR3 consists of 14 residues. Germline CDR1 reads GTSNPN; CDR2 reads SVGIG (reference sequence). As DNA, the CDR3 is TGTGCCTGCCCGACCGACAGGGAATACTATGGCTACACCTTC. Translation gives CACPTDREYYGYTF.

The V gene is TRBV18, the J gene TRBJ2-5; possibly TRBD2 for D (5 bases). V gave up 1 base and J gave up 10 bases, with 16 bases separating them. Per germline, CDR1 KGHSH and CDR2 LQKENI. This CDR3 has 14 residues. CDR3 DNA sequence: TGTGCCAGCTCACCACGCGTGGGTCGGGGTGACCAGTACTTC. The encoded protein is CASSPRVGRGDQYF.

V is TRBV9 and J is TRBJ2-3; 11 nucleotides align to TRBD2. CDR1 is SGDLS, CDR2 YYNGEE, per germline. J gave up 4 bases and V 0 bases, and 4 bases lay outside the gene matches. CDR3 length: 16 residues. The CDR3 bases are TGTGCCAGCAGCGTAGTCCATAGCGGGGGGGCAGATACGCAGTATTTT. Its translation is CASSVVHSGGADTQYF.

This chain uses TRBV11-1 with TRBJ2-1; 11 bases match TRBD2. This CDR3 comprises 15 residues. Losses at the gene ends were 6 bases for V and 5 bases for J; bases not matched to a gene: 6. Looked up from germline, CDR1 is SGHAT and CDR2 is FQDESV (reference sequence). The CDR3 is CASRPGTSGNNEQFF. The CDR3 DNA sequence: TGTGCCAGCAGACCCGGGACTAGCGGAAACAATGAGCAGTTCTTC. Drawing the rest from reference TRBV11-1 and TRBJ2-1, the complete variable domain is EAEVAQSPRYKITEKSQAVAFWCDPISGHATLYWYRQILGQGPELLVQFQDESVVDDSQLPKDRFSAERLKGVDSTLKIQPAELGDSAMYLCASRPGTSGNNEQFFGPGTRLTVL.

The rearrangement uses TRBV12-3 or TRBV12-4 and TRBJ1-2; D unresolved. This CDR3 is built from 13 residues. V was trimmed by 6 bases and J by 3 bases, leaving 11 bases between them. Here the CDR3 DNA reads TGTGCCAGCAGCCACCGACGGGACTATGGCTACACCTTC. Translating gives CASSHRRDYGYTF.

The V gene is TRBV19, the J gene TRBJ2-2, with 12 bases lining up with TRBD1. The CDR3 length is 14 residues. From germline, CDR1 is LNHDA and CDR2 SQIVND (reference sequence). With 5 bases clipped from V and 6 bases from J, the junction kept 1 base outside the gene matches. CDR3 nucleotides: TGTGCCAGTAGTGGGACAGGGGGCCCCGGGGAGCTGTTTTTT. Its translation is CASSGTGGPGELFF.

The chain is built from TRBV19 and TRBJ2-7; 9 positions agree with TRBD1. V dropped 4 bases and J dropped 6; count of bases not matched to a gene: 7. Germline loops: CDR1 LNHDA, CDR2 SQIVND (reference sequence). This CDR3 is 14 amino acids long. Written as DNA, the CDR3 is TGTGCCAGTAGTAGAACAGGGGGCCTTCGCGAGCAGTACTTC. This translates into CASSRTGGLREQYF.

This chain joins TRBV24-1 and TRBJ1-2; D is undetermined. Germline-derived CDR1 and CDR2 are KGHDR and SFDVKD. V lost 6 bases, J lost 2 bases, and 9 bases lay in between. The CDR3 covers 13 residues. The CDR3, as DNA: TGTGCCACCAGTACGGACGGAAACTATGGCTACACCTTC. Amino acid sequence: CATSTDGNYGYTF.

The rearrangement uses TRBV28 and TRBJ1-5, with 8 nucleotides matching TRBD1. The CDR3 runs 19 residues. From germline, CDR1 is MDHEN and CDR2 SYDVKM. Trimming removed 4 bases from V and 3 bases from J; junction bases left unmatched: 17. For the CDR3, the DNA is TGTGCCAGCAGTTCCAACGGTGGTTCTGGGACAGGACTCAATCAGCCCCAGCATTTT. Amino acid sequence: CASSSNGGSGTGLNQPQHF.

This chain links TRBV28 with TRBJ1-6, with D tentatively TRBD1 (5 bases). Germline CDR1 MDHEN, CDR2 SYDVKM. CDR3 size: 14 residues. The V end lost 5 bases, the J end lost 9 bases, and 14 bases lay between the germline ends. Here the CDR3 reads CASSPQGRGSPLHF. The CDR3 region has the DNA TGTGCCAGCAGTCCGCAGGGAAGAGGTTCACCCCTCCACTTT.

The chain combines TRBV7-9 with TRBJ2-7; D ambiguous. CDR1 and CDR2 from the germline V gene are SEHNR and FQNEAQ (reference sequence). The CDR3 covers 13 residues. V dropped 5 bases and J dropped 3 bases, with 11 bases sitting between them. The CDR3 sequence is CASSPSVGYEQYF. CDR3 sequence (DNA): TGTGCCAGCAGCCCCTCCGTGGGCTACGAGCAGTACTTC.

The chain combines TRBV6-5 with TRBJ1-2, with unresolved D. Germline V lookup: CDR1 MNHEY, CDR2 SVGAGI. V was cut by 6 bases and J by 4 bases, with 15 bases left in between. The CDR3 totals 14 residues. CDR3: CASRTYPSTYGYTF. CDR3 in DNA: TGTGCCAGCAGGACTTATCCCAGTACCTATGGCTACACCTTC.

V and J are TRBV30 and TRBJ1-3; the match to TRBD1 covers 11 bases. Trimming cost V 4 bases and J 8 bases; bases outside gene matches: 7. The CDR3 has 14 amino acids. Germline V gene data show CDR1 as GTSNPN and CDR2 as SVGIG (reference sequence). CDR3 DNA: TGTGCCTGGAAGGGGGACAGGGGGATGGACACCATATATTTT. Protein sequence: CAWKGDRGMDTIYF.

The chain couples TRBV10-3 to TRBJ2-5; the D is unclear. This CDR3 region has 12 residues. V gave up 2 bases and J gave up 4 bases, with 5 bases separating them. Germline loops: CDR1 ENHRY, CDR2 SYGVKD. The CDR3 reads CAISETVETQYF. The CDR3 nucleotides are TGTGCCATCAGTGAGACAGTAGAGACCCAGTACTTC.

This clone has just a few counts. The chain is built from TRBV6-5 and TRBJ2-1; 8 bases are shared with TRBD1. Germline trimming cut 0 bases from V and 5 bases from J; bases unmatched to any gene: 6. The germline V gene encodes CDR1 MNHEY and CDR2 SVGAGI. This CDR3 has 16 amino acids. The CDR3: CASSYSTDRGDNEQFF. Here the CDR3 DNA reads TGTGCCAGCAGTTACTCGACCGACAGGGGAGACAATGAGCAGTTCTTC.

This clone was observed a handful of times. V gene TRBV6-6 combines with J gene TRBJ2-7; D gene uncertain. V lost 0 bases and J 5 bases, leaving 8 bases between the germline ends. Looked up from germline, CDR1 is MNHNY and CDR2 is SVGAGI (reference sequence). This CDR3 is built from 13 residues. This CDR3 reads CASSYSLTHEQYF. CDR3 nucleotides: TGTGCCAGCAGTTACTCGTTGACGCACGAGCAGTACTTC.

As for this clone: A read error may produce the germline difference seen at one junction end. The chain couples TRBV9 to TRBJ2-2; D gene ambiguous. Germline V lookup: CDR1 SGDLS, CDR2 YYNGEE. The CDR3 totals 15 residues. Written as DNA, the CDR3 is TGTGCCAGCAGCGTAGTGGTATCGAATACCGGGGAGCTGTTTTTT. Its translation is CASSVVVSNTGELFF.